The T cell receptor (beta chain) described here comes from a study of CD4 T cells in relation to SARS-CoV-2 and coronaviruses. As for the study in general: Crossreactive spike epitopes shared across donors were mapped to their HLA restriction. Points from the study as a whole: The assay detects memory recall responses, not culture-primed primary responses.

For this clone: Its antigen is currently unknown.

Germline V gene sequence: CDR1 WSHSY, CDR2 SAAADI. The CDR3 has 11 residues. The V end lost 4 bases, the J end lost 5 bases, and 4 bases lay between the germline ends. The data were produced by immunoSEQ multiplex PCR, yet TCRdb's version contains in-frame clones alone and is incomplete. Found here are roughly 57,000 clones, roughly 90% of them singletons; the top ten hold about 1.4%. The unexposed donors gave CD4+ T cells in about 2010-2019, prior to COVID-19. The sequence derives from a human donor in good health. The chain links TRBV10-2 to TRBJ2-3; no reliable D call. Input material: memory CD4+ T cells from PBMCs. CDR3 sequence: CASSGRDTQYF. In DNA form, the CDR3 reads TGCGCCAGCAGTGGTAGAGATACGCAGTATTTT.